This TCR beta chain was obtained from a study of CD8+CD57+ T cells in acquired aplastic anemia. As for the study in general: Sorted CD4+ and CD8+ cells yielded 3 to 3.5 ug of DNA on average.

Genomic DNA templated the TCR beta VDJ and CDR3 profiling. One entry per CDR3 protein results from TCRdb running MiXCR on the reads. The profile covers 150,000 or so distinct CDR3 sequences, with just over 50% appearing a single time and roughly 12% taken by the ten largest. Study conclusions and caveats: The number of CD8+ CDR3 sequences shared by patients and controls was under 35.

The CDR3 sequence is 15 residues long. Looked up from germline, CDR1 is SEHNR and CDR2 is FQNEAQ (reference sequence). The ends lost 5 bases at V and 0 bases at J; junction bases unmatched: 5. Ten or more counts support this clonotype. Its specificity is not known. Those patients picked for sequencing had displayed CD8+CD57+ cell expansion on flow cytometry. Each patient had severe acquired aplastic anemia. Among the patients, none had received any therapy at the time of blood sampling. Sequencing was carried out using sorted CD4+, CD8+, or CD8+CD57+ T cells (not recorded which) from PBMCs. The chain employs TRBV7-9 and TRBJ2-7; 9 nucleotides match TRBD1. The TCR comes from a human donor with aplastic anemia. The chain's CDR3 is CASSPHRGPSYEQYF. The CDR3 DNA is TGTGCCAGCAGCCCCCACAGGGGGCCCTCCTACGAGCAGTACTTC.